A single sample is the source of the 21 T cell receptor beta chains below, sequenced in a study of shared clonotypes between healthy human individuals. TCRdb keeps only in-frame clones here, not all; method: immunoSEQ multiplex PCR. The sample includes roughly 2.5 million clones, approximately 90% of them seen just once. The sample consisted of naive CD4+ T cells sorted from blood. Indicated subset: CD45RA+ positively selected. Receptors were obtained from a man younger than 35 in good health.

The chain joins TRBV5-4 to TRBJ2-1; 8 nucleotides align to TRBD1. Germline V gene sequence: CDR1 SGHNT, CDR2 YYREEE (reference sequence). The CDR3 has 15 residues. The V segment lost 0 bases and the J segment 6 bases; nucleotides outside the gene matches: 5. In DNA, the CDR3 is TGTGCCAGCAGCTTGGTGACGACAGGGGTCAATGAGCAGTTCTTC. This gives the protein CASSLVTTGVNEQFF.

With regard to this clone: Other DNA sequences in this sample translate to the same CDR3. The CDR3 region is CASSERNEQYF. CDR3 in DNA: TGTGCCAGCAGTGAGAGGAACGAGCAGTACTTC. The chain carries TRBV2 and TRBJ2-7; no clear D gene. This CDR3 region has 11 residues. CDR1 is SNHLY, CDR2 FYNNEI, per germline. The V end lost 3 bases, the J end lost 5 bases, and 5 bases lay between the germline ends.

This chain uses TRBV5-4 with TRBJ1-1; D is ambiguous. V was cut by 0 bases and J by 6 bases, with 6 bases left in between. The CDR3 length is 12 residues. The V gene's germline CDR1 is SGHNT and CDR2 YYREEE (reference sequence). The CDR3 loop reads CASSLDGSEAFF. In DNA form, the CDR3 reads TGTGCCAGCAGCTTGGACGGTTCTGAAGCTTTCTTT.

This sequence joins TRBV28 and TRBJ2-3; 7 bases map to TRBD1. The junction had 14 bases not matched to a gene; V was cut back by 5 bases and J by 9 bases. The CDR3 consists of 15 residues. CDR1 MDHEN and CDR2 SYDVKM come from the germline V gene. CDR3 residues: CASSLQQQGRKTQYF. CDR3 sequence (DNA): TGTGCCAGCAGTCTACAACAACAGGGGAGAAAAACGCAGTATTTT.

The chain joins TRBV9 to TRBJ2-1, with D maybe TRBD2 (7 bases). This CDR3 has 17 amino acids. With 0 bases removed from V and 0 bases from J, the gap between germline ends came to 13 bases. Germline V CDR1 and CDR2: SGDLS, YYNGEE. CDR3 nucleotide sequence: TGTGCCAGCAGCGTAGCTGGGGGGGCCAGCTCCTACAATGAGCAGTTCTTC. This sequence encodes CASSVAGGASSYNEQFF.

The V call is TRBV5-5, the J call TRBJ2-5, with D perhaps given as TRBD1 or TRBD2 (5 bases each). V shed 6 bases and J shed 4 bases, with 19 bases lying between them. CDR1 SGHKS and CDR2 YYEKEE come from the germline V gene (reference sequence). This CDR3 contains 15 residues. The CDR3 DNA is TGTGCCAGCACCCCCCCTTGGGCAGGGACAGAGACCCAGTACTTC. This encodes CASTPPWAGTETQYF.

This chain links TRBV7-2 with TRBJ2-3; weak D call: TRBD1 (6 bases). The CDR3 runs 15 residues. The germline V gene encodes CDR1 SGHTA and CDR2 FQGNSA. V lost 1 base to trimming and J lost 2 bases, with 10 bases between them. Written as DNA, the CDR3 is TGTGCCAGCAGCTTAGGGGGGCAGCCCACAGATACGCAGTATTTT. This encodes CASSLGGQPTDTQYF.

For this clone: Other nucleotide sequences in the sample specify the same CDR3. This chain joins TRBV5-1 and TRBJ2-5; weak D call: TRBD1 (6 bases). Germline V gene sequence: CDR1 SGHRS, CDR2 YFSETQ. The CDR3 length is 14 residues. Trimming left V 4 bases short and J 5 bases short, with 15 bases between. The CDR3 DNA reads TGCGCCAGCAGCCTCGACTCAAGGGGGGAGACCCAGTACTTC. Translation gives CASSLDSRGETQYF.

The gene calls are TRBV5-4 and TRBJ2-1, with D possibly called TRBD1 or TRBD2 (5 bases each). This CDR3 region has 13 residues. V was cut by 2 bases and J by 8 bases, with 11 bases left in between. The V gene's germline CDR1 is SGHNT and CDR2 YYREEE (reference sequence). Here the CDR3 reads CASSLAGGYEQFF. CDR3 DNA: TGTGCCAGCAGCTTAGCTGGGGGATATGAGCAGTTCTTC.

This clone was detected a few times. For the CDR3, the DNA is TGCGCCAGCAGCCACCGGGACCGTTCAGGGGGTGAAAAACTGTTTTTT. Amino acids: CASSHRDRSGGEKLFF. The rearrangement joins TRBV4-1 to TRBJ1-4; 7 positions agree with TRBD1. The CDR3 is made up of 16 amino acids. Looked up from germline, CDR1 is MGHRA and CDR2 is YSYEKL. The V and J ends lost 3 bases and 7 bases, in that order; junction bases with no gene match: 11.

The chain recombines TRBV19 with TRBJ1-6; weak D call: TRBD1 (6 bases). Germline V gives CDR1 LNHDA, CDR2 SQIVND (reference sequence). The CDR3 has 13 residues. Trimming removed 8 bases from V and 7 bases from J, with 12 bases in between. The CDR3: CASRGTLNSPLHF. CDR3 bases: TGTGCCAGTCGAGGGACATTAAATTCACCCCTCCACTTT.

Comment on this clone: The same CDR3 is also encoded by other DNA sequences in this sample. The chain links TRBV5-1 to TRBJ2-1; 9 nucleotides line up with TRBD2. Per the germline V gene, CDR1 is SGHRS and CDR2 is YFSETQ. The J segment lost 0 bases and the V segment lost 6 bases, leaving 4 bases of the junction unmatched. The CDR3 runs to 15 residues. CDR3 coding DNA: TGCGCCAGCACCTTTAGCGGGAGCTCCTACAATGAGCAGTTCTTC. Its translation is CASTFSGSSYNEQFF. Full variable domain (remainder filled in from reference TRBV5-1 and TRBJ2-1): KAGVTQTPRYLIKTRGQQVTLSCSPISGHRSVSWYQQTPGQGLQFLFEYFSETQRNKGNFPGRFSGRQFSNSRSEMNVSTLELGDSALYLCASTFSGSSYNEQFFGPGTRLTVL.

The rearrangement uses TRBV7-8 and TRBJ1-1; tentative D call: TRBD1 (6 bases). The CDR3 loop spans 16 amino acids. The germline CDR1 and CDR2 sequences are SGHVS and FQNEAQ. Between the trimmed V and J ends, which lost 5 bases and 4 bases, there was a span of 20 bases. CDR3 nucleotides: TGTGCCAGCAGCCCCCAACCCACAGGGTCGGGCACTGAAGCTTTCTTT. Translating gives CASSPQPTGSGTEAFF.

The chain carries TRBV5-1 and TRBJ2-7, with D possibly matching TRBD2 (6 bases). Trimming stripped 0 bases from V and 2 bases from J, with 12 bases between. Germline lookup yields CDR1 SGHRS and CDR2 YFSETQ. CDR3 length: 15 amino acids. CDR3 protein: CASSLDSPGAYEQYF. CDR3 in DNA: TGCGCCAGCAGCTTGGATAGCCCGGGGGCCTACGAGCAGTACTTC. The full variable domain, completed using reference TRBV5-1 and TRBJ2-7, is KAGVTQTPRYLIKTRGQQVTLSCSPISGHRSVSWYQQTPGQGLQFLFEYFSETQRNKGNFPGRFSGRQFSNSRSEMNVSTLELGDSALYLCASSLDSPGAYEQYFGPGTRLTVT.

The chain recombines TRBV27 with TRBJ2-7, with D perhaps TRBD1 (5 bases). The CDR3 extends over 15 amino acids. The V gene lost 3 bases and the J gene lost 6 bases, with 18 bases spanning the gap. Germline CDR1 MNHEY, CDR2 SMNVEV (reference sequence). The CDR3 spells CASSFSPTVTSEQYF. The CDR3 bases are TGTGCCAGCAGTTTTTCCCCGACAGTTACCTCCGAGCAGTACTTC.

The chain uses TRBV6-5 and TRBJ2-7; 10 bases agree with TRBD2. Germline assignment: CDR1 MNHEY and CDR2 SVGAGI. The CDR3 length is 15 residues. The junction had 8 bases not matched to a gene; V was cut back by 6 bases and J by 3 bases. In DNA form, the CDR3 reads TGTGCCAGCAGAGCTAGCGGGAGTAAGAACTACGAGCAGTACTTC. This translates into CASRASGSKNYEQYF.

On this clone: Other DNA sequences within the sample encode an identical CDR3. V and J are TRBV5-1 and TRBJ1-3; 10 bases are a match to TRBD1. The CDR3 length is 15 residues. Trimming removed 3 bases from V and 2 bases from J; junction bases left unmatched: 2. Germline CDR1 reads SGHRS; CDR2 reads YFSETQ. The CDR3 DNA follows: TGCGCCAGCAGCTCGGGGACAGGGGCTGGAAACACCATATATTTT. The encoded protein is CASSSGTGAGNTIYF. Variable domain in full (rest from reference TRBV5-1 and TRBJ1-3): KAGVTQTPRYLIKTRGQQVTLSCSPISGHRSVSWYQQTPGQGLQFLFEYFSETQRNKGNFPGRFSGRQFSNSRSEMNVSTLELGDSALYLCASSSGTGAGNTIYFGEGSWLTVV.

The chain is built from TRBV14 and TRBJ2-4; perhaps TRBD1 as D (6 bases). Trimming cost V 5 bases and J 7 bases, with 12 bases left between them. Germline CDR1 SGHDN, CDR2 FVKESK. The CDR3 is 13 residues long. This CDR3 reads CASSNRDINIQYF. CDR3 bases: TGTGCCAGCAGCAACCGGGACATCAACATTCAGTACTTC.

This clone showed up just once. The CDR3 DNA follows: TGCGCCAGCGAGCTTAGCGGGGGCGGTTACGAGCAGTACTTC. It encodes CASELSGGGYEQYF. The chain couples TRBV5-1 to TRBJ2-7; 9 nucleotides align to TRBD2. In germline, CDR1 is SGHRS, CDR2 YFSETQ. There are 14 residues in the CDR3. Trimming removed 7 bases from V and 4 bases from J; junction bases left unmatched: 9.

This clone was seen only once. The junction shows a germline mismatch at one end, possibly a read error. CDR3 sequence (DNA): TGTGCCAGCAGTGATTTGGGGGCGCCCCACTTC. This encodes CASSDLGAPHF. This rearrangement joins TRBV2 to TRBJ2-5; a weak D match, TRBD1 (6 bases). Germline values: CDR1 SNHLY, CDR2 FYNNEI. This CDR3 contains 11 residues.

The rearrangement links TRBV2 to TRBJ2-1, with 7 bases that match TRBD1. V shed 5 bases, J shed 4 bases, and the junction held 8 bases outside the gene matches. The CDR3 runs 15 residues. Germline values: CDR1 SNHLY, CDR2 FYNNEI. This CDR3 is CASSLTGELYNEQFF. The CDR3 region has the DNA TGTGCCAGCAGTTTAACAGGGGAGCTATACAATGAGCAGTTCTTC.